This paragraph covers one T cell receptor beta chain sequence. Its antigen remains undetermined. Base qualities are not at hand, and no much larger clone is one base apart. This specimen comes from a study of T cells after yellow fever vaccination (dated by TCRdb to between 2017 and 2020). In terms of the full investigation: The SMART-Seq v4 Ultra Low Input RNA kit was used to prepare libraries from fractions with low cell numbers. Bulk TCR alpha and beta repertoires were sequenced longitudinally to track T-cell clones before and after primary and booster YFV17D yellow fever vaccination. The cohort comprised two healthy male donors, one aged 18 to 30 and one aged 30 to 40 years. Blood samples were taken at several timepoints before and after primary and secondary immunization, and bulk PBMC replicates and cell subsets were isolated.

What the study reported, not specific to this receptor: A small fraction of clonotypes showed up in both the CD4 and CD8 compartments, probably as a result of convergent recombination. Compared with the primary T-cell response, the secondary T-cell response was faster but weaker, reaching its peak on day 5 rather than on day 15. After the booster, most of the clones that had expanded following primary vaccination were detected again (roughly 97% of CD4 and 85% to 90% of CD8), which suggests that memory was broadly maintained. Computational filtering was needed because FACS-sorted repertoires could contain abundant contaminating clonotypes from the bulk population. Only a couple of donors were included in the study, so the extent to which the findings can be generalized is limited.

Sequencing instrument: Illumina NovaSeq 6000. Synthesis of TCR cDNA relied on 5'RACE template switching, a step that introduced a universal primer site along with unique molecular identifiers. cDNA synthesis was primed from both the TCR alpha and TCR beta constant segments. Library amplification used two PCR steps, and the second PCR step added sample barcodes and sequencing adapters. Libraries were sequenced on Illumina HiSeq 2500 (2x100 bp) or NovaSeq (2x150 bp). In the source study's methods: MIGEC handled demultiplexing of reads and collapsing into UMI consensus sequences, while MiXCR performed V(D)J alignment. Vaccine-responding clonotypes were defined with edgeR using replicate PBMC samples, requiring FDR below 0.01 and a log2 fold change above 5 up to day 15. Each bulk clonotype received a CD4 or CD8 identity based on whether the sequenced CD4 or CD8 repertoire contained that clonotype at higher abundance. TCRdb trimmed public reads at Q25 via fastp, called clones via MiXCR and kept in-frame beta chains. Rows merge per CDR3 protein into single entries with the most common DNA and genes. For this entry, the V and J calls and clone size follow TCRdb and not the study's own pipeline. The sample records approximately 300,000 distinct CDR3 sequences, around 11% of which are singletons. The ten largest account for approximately 3.3% of the sample.

The sample's treatment or condition, from its label and the paper: live attenuated yellow fever vaccine strain. PBMCs were isolated from peripheral blood using a standard Ficoll-Paque protocol. CD4 and CD8 T-cell fractions were isolated with Dynabeads CD4 and CD8 positive selection kits. TriZol was used to extract RNA from bulk PBMCs, CD4 and CD8 fractions, and dextramer-positive and dextramer-negative fractions. The CDR3 runs 14 amino acids, cysteine and phenylalanine included. The read is trimmed to its CDR3 DNA, 42 bases read in frame from base 1. A distance of 7 bases separates the germline ends of V and J, which lose 6 bases and 0 bases respectively. The germline V gene yields SGHDT for CDR1 and YYEEEE for CDR2.

The source of this sequence is a man aged 18 to 30 who received the YFV17D yellow fever vaccine. The sequence is built from TRBV5-6 and TRBJ1-6; the D gene lacks a confident call. This sample comprised CD4+ T cells sorted from PBMCs, obtained 45 days after the yellow fever booster vaccination. The CDR3 has the sequence CASIGSSYNSPLHF. The nucleotides read TGTGCCAGCATCGGAAGCTCCTATAATTCACCCCTCCACTTT.